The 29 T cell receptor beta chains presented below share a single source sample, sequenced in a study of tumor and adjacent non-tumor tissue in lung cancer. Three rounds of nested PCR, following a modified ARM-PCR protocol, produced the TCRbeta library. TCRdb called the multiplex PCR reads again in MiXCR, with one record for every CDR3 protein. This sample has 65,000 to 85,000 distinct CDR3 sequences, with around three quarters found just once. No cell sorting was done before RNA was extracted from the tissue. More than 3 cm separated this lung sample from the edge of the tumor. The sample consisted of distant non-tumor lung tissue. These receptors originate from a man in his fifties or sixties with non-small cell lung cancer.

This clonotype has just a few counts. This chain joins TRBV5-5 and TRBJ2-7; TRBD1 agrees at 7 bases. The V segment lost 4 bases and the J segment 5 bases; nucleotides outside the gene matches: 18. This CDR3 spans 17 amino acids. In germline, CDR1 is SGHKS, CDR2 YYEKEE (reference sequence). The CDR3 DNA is TGTGCCAGCAGCGACCCAGGGGGTGACCTAATGATGCACGAGCAGTACTTC. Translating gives CASSDPGGDLMMHEQYF.

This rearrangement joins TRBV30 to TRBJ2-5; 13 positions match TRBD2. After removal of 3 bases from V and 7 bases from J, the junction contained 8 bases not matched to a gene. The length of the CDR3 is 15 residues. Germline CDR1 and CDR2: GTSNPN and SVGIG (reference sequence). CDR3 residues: CAWSRLAGGGVTQYF. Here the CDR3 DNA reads TGTGCCTGGAGCCGACTAGCGGGAGGAGGAGTGACCCAGTACTTC.

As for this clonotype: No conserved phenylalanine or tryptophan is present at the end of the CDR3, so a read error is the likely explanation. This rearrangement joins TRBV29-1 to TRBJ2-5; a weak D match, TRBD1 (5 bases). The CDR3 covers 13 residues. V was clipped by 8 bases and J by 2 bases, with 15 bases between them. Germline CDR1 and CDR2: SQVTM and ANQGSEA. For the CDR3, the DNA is TGCAGCCTTCAAACAGGTGTACAAGAGACCCAGTACCTC. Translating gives CSLQTGVQETQYL.

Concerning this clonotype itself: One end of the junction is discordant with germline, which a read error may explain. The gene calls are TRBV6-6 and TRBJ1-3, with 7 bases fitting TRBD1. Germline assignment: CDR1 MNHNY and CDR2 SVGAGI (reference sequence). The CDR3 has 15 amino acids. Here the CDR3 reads CVSSLKGARGNTIYF. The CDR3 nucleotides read TGTGTCAGCAGTCTTAAGGGGGCGCGGGGAAACACCATATATTTT.

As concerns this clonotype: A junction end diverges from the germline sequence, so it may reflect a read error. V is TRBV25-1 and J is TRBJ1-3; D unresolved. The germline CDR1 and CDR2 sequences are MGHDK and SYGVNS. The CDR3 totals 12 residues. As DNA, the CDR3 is TGTGCCAGTAGGTTCGCTGGAAACACTATATATTTT. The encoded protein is CASRFAGNTIYF.

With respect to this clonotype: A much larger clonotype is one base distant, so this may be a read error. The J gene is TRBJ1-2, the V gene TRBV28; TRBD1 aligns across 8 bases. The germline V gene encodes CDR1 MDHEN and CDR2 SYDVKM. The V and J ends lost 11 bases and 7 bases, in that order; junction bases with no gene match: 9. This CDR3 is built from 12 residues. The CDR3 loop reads CAGGQDLGGYTF. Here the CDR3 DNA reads TGTGCCGGGGGACAGGACCTTGGTGGCTACACCTTC.

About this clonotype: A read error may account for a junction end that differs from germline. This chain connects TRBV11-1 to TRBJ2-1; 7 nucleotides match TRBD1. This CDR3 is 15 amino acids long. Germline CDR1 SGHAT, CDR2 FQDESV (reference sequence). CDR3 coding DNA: TGCGCCAGCAGCTTGATTCAGGGGGACCGAGATGAGCAGTCCTTC. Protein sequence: CASSLIQGDRDEQSF.

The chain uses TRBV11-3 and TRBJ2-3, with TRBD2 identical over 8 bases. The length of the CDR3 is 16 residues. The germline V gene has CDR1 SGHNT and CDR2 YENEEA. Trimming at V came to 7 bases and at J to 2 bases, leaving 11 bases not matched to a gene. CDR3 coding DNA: TGTGCCAGCATCCCAGGTACTAGCGGTGTCACAGATACGCAGTATTTT. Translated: CASIPGTSGVTDTQYF.

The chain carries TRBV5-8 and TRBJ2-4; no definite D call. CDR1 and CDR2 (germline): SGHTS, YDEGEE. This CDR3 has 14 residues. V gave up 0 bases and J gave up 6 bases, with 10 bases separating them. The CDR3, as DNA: TGTGCCAGCAGCTTGGCTGAGAGGAGAAACATTCAGTACTTC. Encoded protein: CASSLAERRNIQYF.

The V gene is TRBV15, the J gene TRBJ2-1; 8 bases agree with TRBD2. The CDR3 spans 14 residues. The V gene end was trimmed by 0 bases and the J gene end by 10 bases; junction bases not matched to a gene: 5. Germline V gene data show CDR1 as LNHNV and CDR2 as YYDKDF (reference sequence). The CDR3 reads CATSREWTSLEQFF. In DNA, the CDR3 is TGTGCCACCAGCAGAGAGTGGACTAGCCTAGAGCAGTTCTTC.

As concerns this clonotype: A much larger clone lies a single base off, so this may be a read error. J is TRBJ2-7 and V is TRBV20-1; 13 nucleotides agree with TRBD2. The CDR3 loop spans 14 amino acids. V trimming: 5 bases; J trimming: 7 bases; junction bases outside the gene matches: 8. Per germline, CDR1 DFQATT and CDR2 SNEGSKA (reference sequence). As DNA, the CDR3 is TGCAGTGCTGGGAGACTAGCGGGAGGATTAGAGCAGTACTTC. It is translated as CSAGRLAGGLEQYF.

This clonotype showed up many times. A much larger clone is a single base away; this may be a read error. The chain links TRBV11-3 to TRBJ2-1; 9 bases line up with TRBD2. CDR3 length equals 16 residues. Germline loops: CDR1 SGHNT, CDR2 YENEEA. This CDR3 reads CAGSSVTSGTYNEQFF. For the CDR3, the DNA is TGTGCCGGCAGCTCCGTGACTAGCGGTACCTACAATGAGCAGTTCTTC.

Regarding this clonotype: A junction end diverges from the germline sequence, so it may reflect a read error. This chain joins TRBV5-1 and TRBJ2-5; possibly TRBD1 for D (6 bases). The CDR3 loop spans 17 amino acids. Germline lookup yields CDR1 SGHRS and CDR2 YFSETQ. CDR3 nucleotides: TGCGCCAGCAGCTTGGATTCCTCTGGGCAGGGGCGAGAGACCCAGCACTTC. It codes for CASSLDSSGQGRETQHF. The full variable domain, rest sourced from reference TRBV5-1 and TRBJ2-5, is KAGVTQTPRYLIKTRGQQVTLSCSPISGHRSVSWYQQTPGQGLQFLFEYFSETQRNKGNFPGRFSGRQFSNSRSEMNVSTLELGDSALYLCASSLDSSGQGRETQHFGPGTRLLVL.

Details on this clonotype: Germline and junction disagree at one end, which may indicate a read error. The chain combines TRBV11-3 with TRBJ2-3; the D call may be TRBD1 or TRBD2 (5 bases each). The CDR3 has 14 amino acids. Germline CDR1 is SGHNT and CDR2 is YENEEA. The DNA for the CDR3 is TGTACCAGCAGCTTACCGGGACGGGGTAAAACGCAGTATTTT. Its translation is CTSSLPGRGKTQYF.

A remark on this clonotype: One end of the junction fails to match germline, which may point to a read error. The CDR3 reads CASGLARQNTDTQYF. CDR3 in DNA: TGTGCCAGCGGTTTAGCGAGACAGAACACAGATACACAGTATTTT. The genes are TRBV13 and TRBJ2-3; D possibly uses TRBD1 or TRBD2 (5 bases each). Germline V gene sequence: CDR1 PRHDT, CDR2 FYEKMQ (reference sequence). The CDR3 runs to 15 residues.

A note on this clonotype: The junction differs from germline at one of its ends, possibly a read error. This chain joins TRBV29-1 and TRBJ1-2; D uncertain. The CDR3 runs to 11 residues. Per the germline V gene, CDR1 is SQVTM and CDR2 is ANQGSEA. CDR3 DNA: TGCAGTGTTTCGGTGGACTATGGTTACACCTTC. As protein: CSVSVDYGYTF.

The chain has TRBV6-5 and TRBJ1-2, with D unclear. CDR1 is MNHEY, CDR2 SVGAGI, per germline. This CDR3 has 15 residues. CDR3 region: CVSSRRGGNNYGYTF. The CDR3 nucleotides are TGTGTCAGTAGTCGACGGGGTGGGAATAACTATGGCTACACCTTC.

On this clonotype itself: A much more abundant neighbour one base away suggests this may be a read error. CDR3 sequence (DNA): TGCAGTGTCCCCTCGGACAGCCCTTTCTACGAGCAGTACTTC. Translated, it gives CSVPSDSPFYEQYF. This rearrangement joins TRBV20-1 to TRBJ2-7, with a weak D call TRBD1 (6 bases). There are 14 residues in the CDR3. Looked up from germline, CDR1 is DFQATT and CDR2 is SNEGSKA (reference sequence). V was cut by 7 bases and J by 3 bases, with 19 bases left in between.

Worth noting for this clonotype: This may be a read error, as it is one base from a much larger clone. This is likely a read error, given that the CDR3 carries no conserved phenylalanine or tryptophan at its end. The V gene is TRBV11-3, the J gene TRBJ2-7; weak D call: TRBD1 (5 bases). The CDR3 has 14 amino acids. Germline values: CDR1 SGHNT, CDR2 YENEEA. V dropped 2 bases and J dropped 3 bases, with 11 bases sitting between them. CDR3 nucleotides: TGTGCCAGCAGCTTATCAGGGTCAGGCTACGAGCAGTACTTA. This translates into CASSLSGSGYEQYL.

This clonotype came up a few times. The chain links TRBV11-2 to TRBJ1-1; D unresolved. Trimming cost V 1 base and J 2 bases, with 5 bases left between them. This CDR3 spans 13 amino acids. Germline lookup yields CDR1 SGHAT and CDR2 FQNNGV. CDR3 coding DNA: TGTGCCAGCAGCTTAGTCGGTAACACTGAAGCTTTCTTT. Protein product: CASSLVGNTEAFF.

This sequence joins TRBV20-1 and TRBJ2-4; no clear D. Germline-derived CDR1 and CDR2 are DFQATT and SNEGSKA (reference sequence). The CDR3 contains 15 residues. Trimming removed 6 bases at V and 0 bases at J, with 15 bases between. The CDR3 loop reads CSAAKGGLAKNIQYF. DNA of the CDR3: TGCAGTGCCGCGAAGGGCGGCCTAGCCAAAAACATTCAGTACTTC.

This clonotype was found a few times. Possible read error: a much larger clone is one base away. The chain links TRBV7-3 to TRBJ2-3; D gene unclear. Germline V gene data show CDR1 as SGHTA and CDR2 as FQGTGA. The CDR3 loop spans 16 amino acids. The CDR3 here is CASSLSNGASTDMQYF. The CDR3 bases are TGTGCCAGCAGCTTATCCAACGGAGCAAGCACAGATATGCAGTATTTT.

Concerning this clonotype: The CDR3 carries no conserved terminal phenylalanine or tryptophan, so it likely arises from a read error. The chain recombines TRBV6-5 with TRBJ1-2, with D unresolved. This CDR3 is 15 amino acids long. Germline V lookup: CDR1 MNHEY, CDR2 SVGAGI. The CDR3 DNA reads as TGTACCAGCAGTTACACATCGGCCGCGCTGCGAGGCTACACCATC. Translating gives CTSSYTSAALRGYTI.

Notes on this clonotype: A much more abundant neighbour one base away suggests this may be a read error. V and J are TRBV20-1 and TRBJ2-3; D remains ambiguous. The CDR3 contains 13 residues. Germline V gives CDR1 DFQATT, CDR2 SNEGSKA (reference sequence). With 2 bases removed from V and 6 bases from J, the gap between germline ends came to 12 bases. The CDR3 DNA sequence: TGCAGTGCTAGAAAAGGTTCTCCGGATACGCAGTATTTT. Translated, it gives CSARKGSPDTQYF.

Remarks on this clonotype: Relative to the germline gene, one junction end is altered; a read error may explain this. The CDR3 region is CASIQRPGGEQYF. CDR3 DNA sequence: TGTGCCAGCATCCAAAGACCCGGGGGTGAGCAGTACTTC. V and J are TRBV14 and TRBJ2-7, with D tentatively TRBD2 (6 bases). CDR1 and CDR2 from the germline V gene are SGHDN and FVKESK. The length of the CDR3 is 13 residues.

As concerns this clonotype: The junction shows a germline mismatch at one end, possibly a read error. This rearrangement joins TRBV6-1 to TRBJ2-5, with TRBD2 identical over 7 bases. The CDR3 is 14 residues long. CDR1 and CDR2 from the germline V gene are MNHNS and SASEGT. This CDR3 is CASSLREGKETQYF. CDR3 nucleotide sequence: TGTGCCAGCAGCTTAAGGGAGGGGAAAGAGACGCAGTACTTC.

CDR3 in DNA: TGTACTAGCGGCTCCGGGCTAGGAGATAACACAGATACGCAGTATTTT. Translated: CTSGSGLGDNTDTQYF. The chain is built from TRBV11-3 and TRBJ2-3; 8 bases align to TRBD2. Germline CDR1 SGHNT, CDR2 YENEEA. The CDR3 is 16 amino acids.

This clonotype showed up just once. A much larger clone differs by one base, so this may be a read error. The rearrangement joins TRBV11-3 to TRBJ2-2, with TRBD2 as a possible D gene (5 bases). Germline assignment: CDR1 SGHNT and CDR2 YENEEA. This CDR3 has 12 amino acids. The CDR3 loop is CASSPFTGEPFF. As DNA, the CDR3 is TGTGCCAGCAGCCCGTTCACCGGGGAGCCGTTTTTT.

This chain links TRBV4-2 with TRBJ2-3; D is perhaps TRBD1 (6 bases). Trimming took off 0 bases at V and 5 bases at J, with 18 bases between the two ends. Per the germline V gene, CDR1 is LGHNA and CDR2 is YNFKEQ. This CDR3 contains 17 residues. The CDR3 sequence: CASSQEGATVRIDTQYF. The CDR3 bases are TGTGCCAGCAGCCAAGAGGGGGCCACAGTCCGAATAGATACGCAGTATTTT.